A single sample is the source of the 26 T cell receptor beta chains below, sequenced in a study of blood T cell repertoires in COVID-19. The data were produced by immunoSEQ multiplex PCR, yet TCRdb's version contains in-frame clones alone and is incomplete. Counted here are 110,000 to 150,000 clones, 70% to 85% occurring once; the ten biggest clones make up about 7%. Material for sequencing was peripheral blood. The receptors were sampled from a human donor in a cohort sampled during active COVID-19.

In this sample, this clone turned up once. The chain links TRBV11-2 to TRBJ1-2, with D hard to call. Germline lookup yields CDR1 SGHAT and CDR2 FQNNGV. The CDR3 length is 15 residues. Trimming removed 1 base from V and 8 bases from J, with 17 bases in between. The CDR3 DNA reads TGTGCCAGCAGCTTAGGGCCTCAGGTCGTTGAGGGCTACACCTTC. Its translation: CASSLGPQVVEGYTF.

The gene calls are TRBV5-6 and TRBJ2-5; the match to TRBD1 covers 8 bases. Unmatched junction bases numbered 5, after V lost 0 bases and J lost 1 base. In germline, CDR1 is SGHDT, CDR2 YYEEEE. The CDR3 extends over 16 amino acids. CDR3 bases: TGTGCCAGCAGCTTGGCAGGGGGCCTGGGCCAAGAGACCCAGTACTTC. This gives the protein CASSLAGGLGQETQYF.

The rearrangement links TRBV11-1 to TRBJ2-1; 7 bases match TRBD2. Trimming at V came to 4 bases and at J to 7 bases, leaving 13 bases not matched to a gene. CDR3 length: 16 residues. The germline V gene encodes CDR1 SGHAT and CDR2 FQDESV (reference sequence). This CDR3 is CASSSETSPGRNEQFF. The DNA of the CDR3 is TGTGCCAGCAGCTCTGAGACTAGCCCAGGGAGGAATGAGCAGTTCTTC. Combining the CDR3 with reference TRBV11-1 and TRBJ2-1 gives the whole variable domain EAEVAQSPRYKITEKSQAVAFWCDPISGHATLYWYRQILGQGPELLVQFQDESVVDDSQLPKDRFSAERLKGVDSTLKIQPAELGDSAMYLCASSSETSPGRNEQFFGPGTRLTVL.

The chain carries TRBV19 and TRBJ1-1; D ambiguous. The CDR3 contains 16 residues. V was pared by 5 bases and J by 5 bases, with 21 bases between. Germline loops: CDR1 LNHDA, CDR2 SQIVND (reference sequence). In DNA, the CDR3 is TGTGCCAGTAGTGGGATCGGTTCGGGAGTAGGAACTGAAGCTTTCTTT. The encoded protein is CASSGIGSGVGTEAFF.

The chain recombines TRBV7-2 with TRBJ2-7, with D possibly matching TRBD1 (5 bases). Trimming cost V 1 base and J 5 bases, with 6 bases left between them. The CDR3 has 12 residues. CDR1 is SGHTA and CDR2 is FQGNSA in the germline V gene. CDR3 amino acids: CASSLDRHEQYF. The CDR3 nucleotides read TGTGCCAGCAGCTTAGACAGGCACGAGCAGTACTTC.

This chain connects TRBV7-2 to TRBJ2-1; 15 bases are a match to TRBD2. CDR1 is SGHTA and CDR2 is FQGNSA in the germline V gene. This CDR3 has 17 amino acids. The V segment lost 4 bases and the J segment 7 bases; nucleotides outside the gene matches: 8. CDR3 amino acids: CASSSSGLAGGGNEQFF. For the CDR3, the DNA is TGTGCCAGCAGCTCGTCGGGACTAGCGGGGGGTGGGAATGAGCAGTTCTTC.

This clone showed up just once. This chain connects TRBV7-6 to TRBJ2-2; 8 nucleotides line up with TRBD2. V shed 0 bases and J 1 base; nucleotides not matched to a gene: 13. The length of the CDR3 is 20 residues. Looked up from germline, CDR1 is SGHVS and CDR2 is FNYEAQ. CDR3 nucleotides: TGTGCCAGCAGCTTAGCGATTATCCCTCCGGGGGGGCGGAACACCGGGGAGCTGTTTTTT. It translates to CASSLAIIPPGGRNTGELFF.

The table lists this clone with a few counts. The V and J genes are TRBV5-1 and TRBJ2-3; weak D call: TRBD1 (5 bases). Trimming removed 4 bases from V and 3 bases from J, with 15 bases in between. The CDR3 totals 15 residues. Germline CDR1 SGHRS, CDR2 YFSETQ. Written as DNA, the CDR3 is TGCGCCAGCAGCCAAACAGGTTTAGGAACAGATACGCAGTATTTT. It codes for CASSQTGLGTDTQYF.

The genes are TRBV5-6 and TRBJ2-3, with D tentatively TRBD1 (5 bases). Germline V gives CDR1 SGHDT, CDR2 YYEEEE. Between the trimmed V and J ends, which lost 3 bases and 6 bases, there was a span of 11 bases. This CDR3 contains 13 residues. The DNA for the CDR3 is TGTGCCAGCAGCTCCAGACAGACGGATACGCAGTATTTT. Translating it yields CASSSRQTDTQYF.

The table lists this clone with a few counts. The chain couples TRBV28 to TRBJ1-6; D possibly corresponds to TRBD1 (6 bases). Germline V gene data show CDR1 as MDHEN and CDR2 as SYDVKM. CDR3 length: 15 amino acids. V gave up 7 bases and J gave up 5 bases, with 15 bases separating them. The DNA for the CDR3 is TGTGCCAGCATTCCCACAGGGCCCGATAATTCACCCCTCCACTTT. This gives the protein CASIPTGPDNSPLHF.

The chain uses TRBV2 and TRBJ1-1; the D is unclear. Trimming stripped 2 bases from V and 2 bases from J, with 12 bases between. The CDR3 contains 15 residues. Germline V gene lookup returns CDR1 SNHLY and CDR2 FYNNEI. The DNA of the CDR3 is TGTGCCAGCAGTGAAACTCCGGGTCCTAACACTGAAGCTTTCTTT. Translating it yields CASSETPGPNTEAFF.

This sequence joins TRBV6-2 or TRBV6-3 and TRBJ2-1; a possible D gene is TRBD1 (6 bases). The V and J ends lost 6 bases and 1 base respectively, with 16 bases between them. In germline, CDR1 is MNHEY, CDR2 SVGEGT. The CDR3 has 16 amino acids. Written as DNA, the CDR3 is TGTGCCAGCAGCCCCAGGGGCGTCGGGTCCTACAATGAGCAGTTCTTC. Its protein product is CASSPRGVGSYNEQFF.

This chain joins TRBV7-2 and TRBJ2-1; 8 bases agree with TRBD2. Germline trimming cut 2 bases from V and 4 bases from J; bases unmatched to any gene: 4. This CDR3 spans 15 amino acids. CDR1 and CDR2 from the germline V gene are SGHTA and FQGNSA. The CDR3 coding sequence is TGTGCCAGCAGCTTAACCGCGGGGGGTTACAATGAGCAGTTCTTC. Its translation is CASSLTAGGYNEQFF.

This sequence joins TRBV7-2 and TRBJ1-2; D remains unclear. This CDR3 comprises 12 residues. The ends were cut back, 1 base at V and 7 bases at J, with 7 bases in the middle. The germline gives CDR1 SGHTA, CDR2 FQGNSA. Here the CDR3 reads CASSLGGLGYTF. In DNA, the CDR3 is TGTGCCAGCAGCTTAGGAGGGCTTGGCTACACCTTC. The variable domain in full, with the rest retrieved from reference TRBV7-2 and TRBJ1-2, is GAGVSQSPSNKVTEKGKDVELRCDPISGHTALYWYRQSLGQGLEFLIYFQGNSAPDKSGLPSDRFSAERTGGSVSTLTIQRTQQEDSAVYLCASSLGGLGYTFGSGTRLTVV.

This clone was observed a few times. This chain links TRBV11-3 with TRBJ2-7; TRBD2 is a possible D gene (6 bases). Germline V gene sequence: CDR1 SGHNT, CDR2 YENEEA. V was cut by 0 bases and J by 6 bases, with 15 bases left in between. This CDR3 region has 15 residues. CDR3 protein: CASSLDGREVREQYF. The CDR3 DNA is TGTGCCAGCAGCTTAGATGGCAGGGAGGTTCGCGAGCAGTACTTC.

The sample holds a few counts of this clone. The J gene is TRBJ2-2, the V gene TRBV6-1; tentative D call: TRBD2 (6 bases). With 1 base removed from V and 2 bases from J, the gap between germline ends came to 11 bases. Germline values: CDR1 MNHNS, CDR2 SASEGT. This CDR3 region has 16 residues. Here the CDR3 reads CASSEEGLQNTGELFF. DNA for the CDR3: TGTGCCAGCAGTGAAGAGGGACTTCAAAACACCGGGGAGCTGTTTTTT.

The V gene is TRBV7-9, the J gene TRBJ2-7, with a weak D call TRBD1 (6 bases). Trimming pared 5 bases from V and 4 bases from J, leaving 18 bases between. The CDR3 is 15 amino acids. Per germline, CDR1 SEHNR and CDR2 FQNEAQ (reference sequence). CDR3 coding DNA: TGTGCCAGCAGCCCATTAGGCCAGGGGTCTTACGAGCAGTACTTC. This codes for CASSPLGQGSYEQYF.

The genes are TRBV2 and TRBJ1-1; 7 bases are shared with TRBD1. The CDR3 runs 14 residues. The V gene end was trimmed by 10 bases and the J gene end by 0 bases; junction bases not matched to a gene: 8. Per the germline V gene, CDR1 is SNHLY and CDR2 is FYNNEI. CDR3 sequence (DNA): TGTGCCACCCGACAGGGCAACATGAACACTGAAGCTTTCTTT. Amino acids: CATRQGNMNTEAFF.

The chain joins TRBV7-2 to TRBJ1-1; D might be TRBD1 (5 bases). Per the germline V gene, CDR1 is SGHTA and CDR2 is FQGNSA. The ends were cut back, 5 bases at V and 5 bases at J, with 18 bases in the middle. The CDR3 contains 15 residues. The CDR3: CASSATWVKGTEAFF. The CDR3 DNA reads as TGTGCCAGCAGCGCGACGTGGGTTAAGGGGACTGAAGCTTTCTTT.

The V gene is TRBV7-2, the J gene TRBJ2-1, with D unresolved. CDR3 length equals 14 residues. The germline V gene has CDR1 SGHTA and CDR2 FQGNSA. V lost 0 bases, J lost 4 bases, and 7 bases lay in between. CDR3 nucleotide sequence: TGTGCCAGCAGCTTAGCGGCGGAGTACAATGAGCAGTTCTTC. It is translated as CASSLAAEYNEQFF.

The chain uses TRBV7-2 and TRBJ2-7; TRBD2 aligns across 8 bases. The CDR3 length is 16 residues. The J segment lost 2 bases and the V segment lost 3 bases, leaving 9 bases of the junction unmatched. CDR1 is SGHTA, CDR2 FQGNSA, per germline. The CDR3: CASSFGGGGPTYEQYF. CDR3 bases: TGTGCCAGCAGCTTCGGGGGCGGGGGGCCCACCTACGAGCAGTACTTC.

This chain links TRBV15 with TRBJ2-2, with D possibly being TRBD1 (6 bases). Per the germline V gene, CDR1 is LNHNV and CDR2 is YYDKDF (reference sequence). This CDR3 region has 16 residues. V lost 3 bases and J lost 4, with 15 bases in between. CDR3 in amino acids: CATSRERTVITGELFF. In nucleotides, the CDR3 is TGTGCCACCAGCAGGGAACGGACAGTCATCACCGGGGAGCTGTTTTTT. The entire variable domain, with the rest obtained from reference TRBV15 and TRBJ2-2, is as follows: DAMVIQNPRYQVTQFGKPVTLSCSQTLNHNVMYWYQQKSSQAPKLLFHYYDKDFNNEADTPDNFQSRRPNTSFCFLDIRSPGLGDTAMYLCATSRERTVITGELFFGEGSRLTVL.

The chain couples TRBV29-1 to TRBJ1-1; possibly TRBD1 for D (6 bases). This CDR3 spans 12 amino acids. Germline-derived CDR1 and CDR2 are SQVTM and ANQGSEA. Deletions cut 7 bases from V and 6 bases from J, with 15 bases between. The CDR3 sequence is CSAGQTLAEAFF. The CDR3 DNA follows: TGCAGCGCAGGACAGACGCTCGCTGAAGCTTTCTTT. The full variable domain, rest sourced from reference TRBV29-1 and TRBJ1-1, is SAVISQKPSRDICQRGTSLTIQCQVDSQVTMMFWYRQQPGQSLTLIATANQGSEATYESGFVIDKFPISRPNLTFSTLTVSNMSPEDSSIYLCSAGQTLAEAFFGQGTRLTVV.

The chain uses TRBV29-1 and TRBJ1-1; 8 nucleotides agree with TRBD1. V lost 8 bases to trimming and J lost 1 base; unmatched junction nucleotides: 9. Germline lookup yields CDR1 SQVTM and CDR2 ANQGSEA. The CDR3 loop spans 14 amino acids. Here the CDR3 reads CSFTRGQGNTEAFF. Here the CDR3 DNA reads TGCAGCTTTACCAGGGGGCAAGGGAACACTGAAGCTTTCTTT. The full variable domain, with the rest looked up from reference TRBV29-1 and TRBJ1-1, is SAVISQKPSRDICQRGTSLTIQCQVDSQVTMMFWYRQQPGQSLTLIATANQGSEATYESGFVIDKFPISRPNLTFSTLTVSNMSPEDSSIYLCSFTRGQGNTEAFFGQGTRLTVV.

This chain connects TRBV11-2 to TRBJ1-1, with no clear D. Trimming left V 0 bases short and J 11 bases short, with 7 bases between. CDR3 length equals 11 residues. Per the germline V gene, CDR1 is SGHAT and CDR2 is FQNNGV. This CDR3 is CASSLDLRAFF. CDR3 DNA: TGTGCCAGCAGCTTAGATCTCCGGGCTTTCTTT.

This sequence joins TRBV19 and TRBJ2-6; D is unresolved. CDR3 length: 15 amino acids. Trimming cost V 3 bases and J 0 bases, with 6 bases left between them. CDR1 LNHDA and CDR2 SQIVND come from the germline V gene (reference sequence). CDR3 residues: CASSIQDSGANVLTF. CDR3 nucleotides: TGTGCCAGTAGTATTCAGGACTCTGGGGCCAACGTCCTGACTTTC.